The 3 T cell receptor beta chains below all came from one sample that was sequenced in a study of cytomegalovirus exposure and HLA in healthy donors. The method was immunoSEQ multiplex PCR; TCRdb's version includes in-frame clones alone and lacks a portion of them. This table has about 110,000 clones, around 95% appearing once. The sequenced material came from PBMCs. The source of these receptors is a woman younger than 35 in good health and CMV-seronegative.

This sequence joins TRBV7-8 and TRBJ2-4, with a weak D call TRBD1 (6 bases). The CDR3 is 19 residues long. Germline CDR1 reads SGHVS; CDR2 reads FQNEAQ. V was trimmed by 4 bases and J by 0 bases, leaving 22 bases between them. The CDR3 here is CASSSPDSLGRSAKNIQYF. CDR3 bases: TGTGCCAGCAGCTCGCCGGACAGTCTAGGCCGATCAGCCAAAAACATTCAGTACTTC.

The chain employs TRBV19 and TRBJ2-2; D gene unclear. Per germline, CDR1 LNHDA and CDR2 SQIVND (reference sequence). CDR3 length: 15 residues. V was cut by 10 bases and J by 1 base, with 16 bases left in between. This CDR3 reads CATGWRHLNTGELFF. In DNA, the CDR3 is TGTGCCACTGGTTGGCGACATCTGAACACCGGGGAGCTGTTTTTT.

The CDR3 loop is CASSEWGASTDTQYF. CDR3 sequence (DNA): TGTGCCAGCAGTGAATGGGGAGCGAGTACAGATACGCAGTATTTT. This rearrangement joins TRBV2 to TRBJ2-3; a weak D match, TRBD2 (5 bases). In germline, CDR1 is SNHLY, CDR2 FYNNEI. The CDR3 runs 15 residues. The V end was cut by 2 bases, the J end by 3 bases, with 12 bases between.